The 9 T cell receptor beta chains below come from one sample, sequenced in a study of cytomegalovirus exposure and HLA in healthy donors. With 60 Vbeta and 13 Jbeta primers, the PCR was carried out. Method: immunoSEQ multiplex PCR; TCRdb's copy keeps in-frame clones and lacks some. Of 150,000 to 200,000 clones listed, approximately 80% are singletons. The sample was PBMCs. The receptors were gathered from a man aged 45 to 65 in good health and CMV-seropositive.

The chain recombines TRBV7-2 with TRBJ2-3; 15 positions match TRBD2. CDR1 SGHTA and CDR2 FQGNSA come from the germline V gene. CDR3 length: 17 amino acids. V shed 5 bases and J 4 bases; nucleotides not matched to a gene: 7. CDR3 region: CASSNRGLAGGADTQYF. CDR3 DNA sequence: TGTGCCAGCAGCAACCGTGGACTAGCGGGAGGGGCAGATACGCAGTATTTT. Full variable domain (missing parts from reference TRBV7-2 and TRBJ2-3): GAGVSQSPSNKVTEKGKDVELRCDPISGHTALYWYRQSLGQGLEFLIYFQGNSAPDKSGLPSDRFSAERTGGSVSTLTIQRTQQEDSAVYLCASSNRGLAGGADTQYFGPGTRLTVL.

A few counts support this clone. The chain has TRBV4-3 and TRBJ2-1, with 7 nucleotides matching TRBD1. Germline CDR1 LGHNA, CDR2 YSLEER. The V and J ends lost 2 bases and 0 bases, in that order; junction bases with no gene match: 4. The CDR3 extends over 16 amino acids. CDR3 DNA: TGCGCCAGCAGCCAATTCCGGGACAGCTCCTACAATGAGCAGTTCTTC. Its translation: CASSQFRDSSYNEQFF.

This sequence joins TRBV5-6 and TRBJ1-1; 8 bases line up with TRBD1. With 3 bases clipped from V and 1 base from J, the junction kept 5 bases outside the gene matches. The CDR3 covers 15 residues. Germline V gene data show CDR1 as SGHDT and CDR2 as YYEEEE. The CDR3 reads CASSSGDRRNTEAFF. For the CDR3, the DNA is TGTGCCAGCAGCTCGGGGGACAGGCGGAACACTGAAGCTTTCTTT.

The J gene is TRBJ1-5, the V gene TRBV19, with 8 bases lining up with TRBD1. This CDR3 has 17 residues. Germline CDR1 is LNHDA and CDR2 is SQIVND (reference sequence). J gave up 1 base and V 3 bases, and 8 bases lay outside the gene matches. The CDR3 region is CASSIRQGWISNQPQHF. DNA of the CDR3: TGTGCCAGTAGTATTAGACAGGGGTGGATCAGCAATCAGCCCCAGCATTTT. The full variable domain, completed using reference TRBV19 and TRBJ1-5, is DGGITQSPKYLFRKEGQNVTLSCEQNLNHDAMYWYRQDPGQGLRLIYYSQIVNDFQKGDIAEGYSVSREKKESFPLTVTSAQKNPTAFYLCASSIRQGWISNQPQHFGDGTRLSIL.

With respect to this clone: Sequence at one end of the junction differs from germline and may be a read error. The chain links TRBV7-9 to TRBJ1-5; D is ambiguous. Germline CDR1 SEHNR, CDR2 FQNEAQ (reference sequence). The CDR3 consists of 13 residues. CDR3 sequence: CSSSLAVDQPQHF. The CDR3 nucleotides read TGTTCCAGCAGCTTAGCTGTCGATCAGCCCCAGCATTTT.

V is TRBV4-1 and J is TRBJ2-5; 8 nucleotides align to TRBD2. Unmatched junction bases numbered 3, after V lost 8 bases and J lost 4 bases. CDR3 length: 12 amino acids. Looked up from germline, CDR1 is MGHRA and CDR2 is YSYEKL. This CDR3 is CASSGGGETQYF. DNA of the CDR3: TGCGCCAGCTCGGGGGGGGGAGAGACCCAGTACTTC.

This clone came up once. Other nucleotide sequences in the sample specify the same CDR3. The V call is TRBV9, the J call TRBJ1-2; weak D call: TRBD1 (5 bases). The germline gives CDR1 SGDLS, CDR2 YYNGEE. This CDR3 has 14 residues. The V gene lost 0 bases and the J gene lost 2 bases, with 8 bases spanning the gap. The CDR3 DNA sequence: TGTGCCAGCAGCGTAGTGGGGGGGAACTATGGCTACACCTTC. It translates to CASSVVGGNYGYTF.

This clone was observed a few times. The gene calls are TRBV25-1 and TRBJ1-4; perhaps TRBD1 as D (6 bases). There are 14 residues in the CDR3. The germline CDR1 and CDR2 sequences are MGHDK and SYGVNS. Trimming removed 7 bases at V and 6 bases at J, with 15 bases between. The CDR3 DNA is TGTGCCAGCACCCTGGGACAAGCGGATGAAAAACTGTTTTTT. This translates into CASTLGQADEKLFF.

The CDR3 is CASSEHRVSSNEKLFF. The DNA of the CDR3 is TGTGCCAGCAGTGAACACAGGGTGAGCTCTAATGAAAAACTGTTTTTT. The rearrangement links TRBV6-1 to TRBJ1-4, with D tentatively TRBD1 (6 bases). V shed 2 bases and J shed 3 bases, with 13 bases lying between them. Germline V lookup: CDR1 MNHNS, CDR2 SASEGT. The CDR3 contains 16 residues.